These T cell receptor beta chains were read from a single sample in a study of T-cell reconstitution after alpha-beta-depleted transplantation in children. TCRdb re-called the PCR reads with MiXCR, one entry per CDR3 protein. The repertoire holds 600,000 to 700,000 distinct CDR3 sequences, with around 13% as singletons. Material: PBMCs, obtained before TCRalphabeta/CD19-depleted stem cell transplant. Receptor source: a girl under 10 years old with congenital amegakaryocytic thrombocytopenia, due to receive a stem cell transplant. Each CDR3 is given with its conserved first and last residue. The D gene is left open where the match is weak. Clone size is not always given. Where it is, it says once, few, many or a class for expanded clones.

>TRBJ2-5|NA|many|TRBV20-1
TGCAGTGCCCCTTCTGAGTTCGGGGAGACCCAGTACTTC
CSAPSEFGETQYF
>TRBJ2-5|NA|few|TRBV29-1
TGCAGCGTGGCGGCAGGCCAAGAGACCCAGTACTTC
CSVAAGQETQYF
>TRBJ2-5|NA|NA|TRBV28
TGTGCCAGCAGTTTTGGGCCACTCCCTGAGACCCAGTACTTC
CASSFGPLPETQYF
>TRBJ2-7|NA|few|TRBV7-3
TGTGCCAGCAGCATGGGAGAGACCGCGGGTGAGCAGTACTTC
CASSMGETAGEQYF
>TRBJ2-2|TRBD2|NA|TRBV7-3
TGTGCCAGCAGCCCACACAACCCACTAGCGGAGGGCACCGGGGAGCTGTTTTTT
CASSPHNPLAEGTGELFF
>TRBJ2-5|NA|many|TRBV5-1
TGCGCCAGCAGCTGGGGCCAGGGGGGAAGTGCGGAGACCCAGTACTTC
CASSWGQGGSAETQYF
>TRBJ2-2|NA|many|TRBV5-1
TGCGCCAGCAGTCCGGACGATGGCACCGGGGAGCTGTTTTTT
CASSPDDGTGELFF
>TRBJ2-7|NA|few|TRBV29-1
TGCAGCGTTGTAGTAACTACCTACGAGCAGTACTTC
CSVVVTTYEQYF
>TRBJ1-2|TRBD1|many|TRBV12-3/TRBV12-4
TGTGCCAGCAGTCCCATTCGGGACAGGGGAAAGAGTAACTATGGCTACACCTTC
CASSPIRDRGKSNYGYTF
>TRBJ2-5|NA|NA|TRBV3-1
TGTGCCAGCAGCCAAGTTCCCGGGTCGGAGACCCAGTACTTC
CASSQVPGSETQYF
>TRBJ2-5|TRBD2|few|TRBV7-2
TGTGCCAGCAGTATGACTAGCGGGTCAACGAAAGAGACCCAGTACTTC
CASSMTSGSTKETQYF
>TRBJ1-2|NA|many|TRBV5-1
TGCGCCAGCAGCCAGCTTTCAGGGCGGTCTTCTGGCTACACCTTC
CASSQLSGRSSGYTF
>TRBJ1-6|NA|NA|TRBV11-2
TGTGCCAGCAGCCCTCGAACAAAACAGAACGGCTCCTATAATTCACCCCTCCACTTT
CASSPRTKQNGSYNSPLHF
>TRBJ1-5|NA|many|TRBV28
TGTGCCAGCAGAAATACGGGAAATCAGCCCCAGCATTTT
CASRNTGNQPQHF
>TRBJ2-1|TRBD1|many|TRBV11-1
TGTGCCAGCAGCCCGCCGACAGGGACGTCGCCCCAGTTCTTC
CASSPPTGTSPQFF
>TRBJ1-3|NA|many|TRBV10-3
TGTGCCATCACCGCGGAGTACTCTGGAAACACCATATATTTT
CAITAEYSGNTIYF
>TRBJ2-2|NA|NA|TRBV30
TGTGCTTGGAGTGTAGGTCTCTCGCCGGGGGAGCTGTTTTTT
CAWSVGLSPGELFF
>TRBJ2-5|NA|NA|TRBV14
TGTGCCAGCAGCCATTTGACAGGCCGAGAGACCCAGTACTTC
CASSHLTGRETQYF
>TRBJ2-1|TRBD2|NA|TRBV4-3
TGCGCCGGCGGCTTGTGTTGGCCAGCGGGAGGGACATGTAGCTCCTACAATGAGCAGTTCTTC
CAGGLCWPAGGTCSSYNEQFF
>TRBJ1-5|NA|many|TRBV10-3
TGTGCCATCGGTCAGCCCCAGCATTTT
CAIGQPQHF
>TRBJ2-4|NA|few|TRBV27
TGTGCCAGCGCCTGGGGGGCCAAAAACATTCAGTACTTC
CASAWGAKNIQYF
>TRBJ2-1|TRBD2|NA|TRBV20-1
TGCAGTGCTAGTCTAGCGGGAGTCAGATACAATGAGCAGTTCTTC
CSASLAGVRYNEQFF
>TRBJ1-6|TRBD1|many|TRBV20-1
TGCAGTGCTTATCCGGGACAGCATAATTCACCCCTCCACTTT
CSAYPGQHNSPLHF
>TRBJ1-3|NA|NA|TRBV20-1
TGCAGTGCTATCCAGGCTGGAAACACCATATATTTT
CSAIQAGNTIYF
>TRBJ1-5|TRBD1|many|TRBV20-1
TGCAGTGCTAGAGAAGACAGGGGTAGCAATCAGCCCCAGCATTTT
CSAREDRGSNQPQHF
>TRBJ2-1|TRBD2|few|TRBV5-1
TGCGCCAGCAGACCGGGACTAGCGGGAGGGCCTGAAAAAAATGAGCAGTTCTTC
CASRPGLAGGPEKNEQFF
>TRBJ2-7|NA|many|TRBV20-1
TGCAGTGCTAGGCCCCCCATGGACGAGCAGTACTTC
CSARPPMDEQYF
>TRBJ2-1|TRBD2|few|TRBV4-1
TGCGCCAGCAGCCAAGAGTCGGGGGGACTAGCGGACTACAATGAGCAGTTCTTC
CASSQESGGLADYNEQFF
>TRBJ2-1|NA|many|TRBV6-5
TGTGCCAGCAGTTACTTGAGCTCCTACAATGAGCAGTTCTTC
CASSYLSSYNEQFF